These 19 T cell receptor beta chains were sequenced from one sample in a study of cytomegalovirus exposure and HLA in healthy donors. The PCR ran on 60 Vbeta and 13 Jbeta primers. The method was immunoSEQ multiplex PCR; TCRdb's version includes in-frame clones alone and lacks a portion of them. The repertoire includes 110,000 or so clones, around 77% of them detected once, and about 4.9% sits in the top ten. Sequencing used PBMCs. All receptors come from a man aged 50 to 59 in good health and CMV-seropositive.

This clone turned up a few times. The chain couples TRBV7-6 to TRBJ1-1; no reliable D call. Germline CDR1 SGHVS, CDR2 FNYEAQ. This CDR3 spans 14 amino acids. V gave up 5 bases and J gave up 5 bases, with 15 bases separating them. The DNA of the CDR3 is TGTGCCAGCAGCCGCCTATCCGTCGGGACTGAAGCTTTCTTT. Translating gives CASSRLSVGTEAFF.

This clone has only one observation. The rearrangement joins TRBV19 to TRBJ2-2; 9 bases line up with TRBD1. J lost 13 bases, V lost 2 bases, and 11 bases had no gene match. The CDR3 is 15 amino acids. CDR1 and CDR2 (germline): LNHDA, SQIVND (reference sequence). The CDR3 DNA reads TGTGCCAGTAGTATAACAGGGGGCAATCTTGGCTGGCTGTTTTTT. Its translation is CASSITGGNLGWLFF.

This clone has more than one count but fewer than ten. V usage is TRBV27 and J usage is TRBJ1-2; D is undetermined. CDR1 and CDR2 from the germline V gene are MNHEY and SMNVEV (reference sequence). The CDR3 is 13 residues long. Trimming took 5 bases from V and 5 from J, leaving 12 bases between them. In DNA form, the CDR3 reads TGTGCCAGCAGTGGTGGAGGGAAATATGGCTACACCTTC. Translating it yields CASSGGGKYGYTF.

This chain uses TRBV11-2 with TRBJ2-1, with TRBD1 matching over 7 bases. The CDR3 has 13 amino acids. Trimming at V came to 6 bases and at J to 9 bases, leaving 8 bases not matched to a gene. Per the germline V gene, CDR1 is SGHAT and CDR2 is FQNNGV. CDR3: CASRKQGPREQFF. As DNA, the CDR3 is TGTGCCAGCAGGAAACAGGGGCCCCGTGAGCAGTTCTTC. Together with reference TRBV11-2 and TRBJ2-1, the CDR3 gives the full variable domain: EAGVAQSPRYKIIEKRQSVAFWCNPISGHATLYWYQQILGQGPKLLIQFQNNGVVDDSQLPKDRFSAERLKGVDSTLKIQPAKLEDSAVYLCASRKQGPREQFFGPGTRLTVL.

The table lists this clone with a count of one. The gene calls are TRBV2 and TRBJ1-1; possible D gene TRBD1, 5 bases. Germline V lookup: CDR1 SNHLY, CDR2 FYNNEI. V lost 1 base and J 3 bases, leaving 6 bases between the germline ends. The CDR3 is made up of 13 amino acids. CDR3 nucleotide sequence: TGTGCCAGCAGTGAAGGGGGCGACACTGAAGCTTTCTTT. Protein: CASSEGGDTEAFF.

This clone has only a few counts. V gene TRBV5-5 combines with J gene TRBJ2-7; 12 bases map to TRBD1. V was pared by 5 bases and J by 3 bases, with 12 bases of the junction left unmatched. Germline CDR1 and CDR2: SGHKS and YYEKEE (reference sequence). The CDR3 has 17 amino acids. The CDR3 DNA sequence: TGTGCCAGCAGACCTGGGACAGGGGGCAGCTTAGGCTACGAGCAGTACTTC. This sequence encodes CASRPGTGGSLGYEQYF.

The chain links TRBV4-1 to TRBJ2-1, with 9 bases identical to TRBD2. The CDR3 is 15 residues long. V lost 3 bases, J lost 7 bases, and 7 bases stayed unmatched. Germline V gene sequence: CDR1 MGHRA, CDR2 YSYEKL. The CDR3 sequence is CASSHLSGGWNEQFF. In DNA, the CDR3 is TGCGCCAGCAGCCACCTTAGCGGGGGCTGGAATGAGCAGTTCTTC.

This chain joins TRBV5-1 and TRBJ2-5; D is undetermined. CDR1 SGHRS and CDR2 YFSETQ come from the germline V gene. The V end was cut by 0 bases, the J end by 1 base, with 13 bases between. The CDR3 covers 16 residues. CDR3 sequence: CASSLVGGYLQETQYF. The CDR3 DNA reads as TGCGCCAGCAGCTTGGTAGGCGGTTACCTCCAAGAGACCCAGTACTTC. Drawing the rest from reference TRBV5-1 and TRBJ2-5, the complete variable domain is KAGVTQTPRYLIKTRGQQVTLSCSPISGHRSVSWYQQTPGQGLQFLFEYFSETQRNKGNFPGRFSGRQFSNSRSEMNVSTLELGDSALYLCASSLVGGYLQETQYFGPGTRLLVL.

This clone has just a few counts. The chain has TRBV2 and TRBJ2-1; D ambiguous. V shed 7 bases and J shed 6 bases, with 4 bases lying between them. This CDR3 contains 10 residues. Per germline, CDR1 SNHLY and CDR2 FYNNEI. CDR3 in DNA: TGTGCCAGCATCGGCAATGAGCAGTTCTTC. Translation gives CASIGNEQFF.

The chain joins TRBV6-1 to TRBJ2-1; 8 bases line up with TRBD2. Germline trimming cut 5 bases from V and 8 bases from J; bases unmatched to any gene: 8. The germline gives CDR1 MNHNS, CDR2 SASEGT. The CDR3 is 14 residues long. CDR3 coding DNA: TGTGCCAGCAGTACTCGGGGGGGCCGCGATGAGCAGTTCTTC. Protein sequence: CASSTRGGRDEQFF.

The rearrangement links TRBV18 to TRBJ2-2; the match to TRBD2 covers 11 bases. Per germline, CDR1 KGHSH and CDR2 LQKENI. This CDR3 is 19 amino acids long. Trimming took 0 bases from V and 4 from J; bases not matched to a gene: 10. The CDR3 is CASSPPNLAGGSGTGELFF. As DNA, the CDR3 is TGTGCCAGCTCACCACCGAATCTAGCGGGAGGATCGGGCACCGGGGAGCTGTTTTTT.

CDR3 sequence (DNA): TGTGCCAGCAGTTCCGGACTAGCGGGGAACGAGCAGTACTTC. Amino acids: CASSSGLAGNEQYF. The chain employs TRBV28 and TRBJ2-7; 12 nucleotides agree with TRBD2. Germline V gene sequence: CDR1 MDHEN, CDR2 SYDVKM. The trim removed 4 bases at V and 5 bases at J, leaving 3 bases unmatched. The CDR3 spans 14 residues.

V gene TRBV9 combines with J gene TRBJ2-2; maybe TRBD2 (6 bases). Trimming shortened V by 2 bases and J by 2 bases, and 13 bases separated the two germline ends. This CDR3 is 16 amino acids long. Germline V CDR1 and CDR2: SGDLS, YYNGEE. The CDR3 protein is CASSVRGTFNTGELFF. The CDR3 region has the DNA TGTGCCAGCAGCGTGAGAGGGACTTTTAACACCGGGGAGCTGTTTTTT.

This clone is a singleton in its sample. The V gene is TRBV10-3, the J gene TRBJ1-2; D may be TRBD1 (6 bases). The CDR3 sequence is 12 residues long. V lost 6 bases to trimming and J lost 3 bases, with 8 bases between them. The germline V gene has CDR1 ENHRY and CDR2 SYGVKD. CDR3 nucleotides: TGTGCCATCAGGGACAGAGACTATGGCTACACCTTC. It codes for CAIRDRDYGYTF.

The chain has TRBV28 and TRBJ1-1; TRBD1 might be the D (6 bases). The CDR3 sequence is 14 residues long. Germline V gene data show CDR1 as MDHEN and CDR2 as SYDVKM. Trimming left V 3 bases short and J 3 bases short, with 11 bases between. The CDR3 region has the DNA TGTGCCAGCAGTTTCCCAGGGGTTGACACTGAAGCTTTCTTT. It yields the protein CASSFPGVDTEAFF.

The rearrangement joins TRBV5-5 to TRBJ2-5, with D possibly matching TRBD2 (6 bases). Germline V gives CDR1 SGHKS, CDR2 YYEKEE (reference sequence). This CDR3 spans 16 amino acids. Trimming shortened V by 3 bases and J by 2 bases, and 17 bases separated the two germline ends. The CDR3 sequence is CASSWGDRYAQETQYF. The CDR3 DNA sequence: TGTGCCAGCAGCTGGGGGGATCGATACGCTCAAGAGACCCAGTACTTC.

This chain links TRBV14 with TRBJ1-2, with 8 bases identical to TRBD1. Germline trimming cut 6 bases from V and 7 bases from J; bases unmatched to any gene: 4. Germline V gene data show CDR1 as SGHDN and CDR2 as FVKESK. The CDR3 runs to 12 residues. As DNA, the CDR3 is TGTGCCAGCAGGGACAGGGCAGGTGGCTACACCTTC. This sequence encodes CASRDRAGGYTF.

The chain is built from TRBV9 and TRBJ2-1, with 10 bases identical to TRBD2. The germline V gene encodes CDR1 SGDLS and CDR2 YYNGEE. After removal of 0 bases from V and 3 bases from J, the junction contained 3 bases not matched to a gene. This CDR3 spans 16 amino acids. The CDR3 DNA reads TGTGCCAGCAGCGTAGGGCTAGCGGGGGTCTACAATGAGCAGTTCTTC. Protein product: CASSVGLAGVYNEQFF.

The chain carries TRBV27 and TRBJ1-6; tentative D call: TRBD1 (5 bases). Germline lookup yields CDR1 MNHEY and CDR2 SMNVEV (reference sequence). The CDR3 spans 15 residues. Trimming cost V 0 bases and J 6 bases, with 9 bases left between them. CDR3 in amino acids: CASSLSGAFNSPLHF. CDR3 sequence (DNA): TGTGCCAGCAGTTTATCAGGGGCTTTTAATTCACCCCTCCACTTT.